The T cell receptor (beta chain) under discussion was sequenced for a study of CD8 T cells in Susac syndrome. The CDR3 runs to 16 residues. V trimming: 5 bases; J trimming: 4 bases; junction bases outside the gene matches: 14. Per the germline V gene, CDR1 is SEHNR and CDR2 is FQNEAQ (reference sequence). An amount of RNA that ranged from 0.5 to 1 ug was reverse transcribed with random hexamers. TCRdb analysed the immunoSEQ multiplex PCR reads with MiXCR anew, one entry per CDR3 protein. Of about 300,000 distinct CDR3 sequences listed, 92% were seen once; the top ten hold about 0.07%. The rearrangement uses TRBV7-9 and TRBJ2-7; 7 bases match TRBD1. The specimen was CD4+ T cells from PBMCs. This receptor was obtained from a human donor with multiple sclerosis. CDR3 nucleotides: TGTGCCAGCAGCCCGGGTACCGGGACAGCTAGGTACGAGCAGTACTTC. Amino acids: CASSPGTGTARYEQYF.